The source of this T cell receptor (beta chain) is a study of cytomegalovirus exposure and HLA in healthy donors. For the study at large: Out of 398 genotyped donors, about 84% belonged to the Caucasian-associated ancestry cluster. Study-wide results and limits: Common viral pathogens were later found to be apparently linked to several of the most significant clusters.

The CDR3 runs 15 residues. Trimming left V 4 bases short and J 2 bases short, with 14 bases between. The germline V gene encodes CDR1 MGHRA and CDR2 YSYEKL. In the PCR, 60 Vbeta and 13 Jbeta primers were used. Produced via immunoSEQ multiplex PCR; TCRdb's table is partial and in-frame only. Of about 120,000 clones listed, 75% to 80% were seen once; the top ten hold 9.5% to 15%. As regards this clone: Antigen: not known.

The rearrangement uses TRBV4-1 and TRBJ2-5; perhaps TRBD1 as D (6 bases). The source material was PBMCs. The receptor was derived from a woman in her forties in good health and CMV-seropositive. This CDR3 reads CASSRLTGTQETQYF. CDR3 nucleotide sequence: TGCGCCAGCAGCCGCCTTACAGGGACGCAAGAGACCCAGTACTTC.